Listed here is a single T cell receptor (beta chain). The sample originates from a study of blood T cell repertoires in COVID-19. Authors' methods: Estimated nucleated cell counts came from reference gene primer amplification. Some clones are missing from TCRdb's copy, which holds only in-frame ones; the method was immunoSEQ multiplex PCR. D and trimming were read from the DNA, whereas the V and J calls and clone size are those reported in that table. Found here are approximately 150,000 clones, about 80% of them singletons; the top ten hold under 2.5%. V lost 1 base, J lost 9 bases, and 13 bases lay in between. Per the germline V gene, CDR1 is SGHTA and CDR2 is FQGTGA. The CDR3 is 15 residues long.

The source of this sequence is a woman of 80 years or more with acute or convalescent COVID-19. The genes are TRBV7-3 and TRBJ1-6; possibly TRBD1 for D (5 bases). Sequencing used peripheral blood. CDR3 bases: TGTGCCAGCAGCTTAATCGGTCTCGGGGGTTCACCCCTCCACTTT. Translating gives CASSLIGLGGSPLHF.